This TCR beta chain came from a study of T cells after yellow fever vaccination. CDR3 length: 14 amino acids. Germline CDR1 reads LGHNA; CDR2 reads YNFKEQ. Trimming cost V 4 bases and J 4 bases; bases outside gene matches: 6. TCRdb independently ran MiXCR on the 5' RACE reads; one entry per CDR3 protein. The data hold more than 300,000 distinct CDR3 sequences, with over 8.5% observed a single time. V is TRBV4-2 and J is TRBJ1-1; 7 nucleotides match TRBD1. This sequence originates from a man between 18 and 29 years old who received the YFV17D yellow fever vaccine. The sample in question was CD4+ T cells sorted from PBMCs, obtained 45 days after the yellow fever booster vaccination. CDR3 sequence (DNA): TGTGCCAGCAGCCGAGACAGGGAGGGCACTGAAGCTTTCTTT. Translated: CASSRDREGTEAFF.